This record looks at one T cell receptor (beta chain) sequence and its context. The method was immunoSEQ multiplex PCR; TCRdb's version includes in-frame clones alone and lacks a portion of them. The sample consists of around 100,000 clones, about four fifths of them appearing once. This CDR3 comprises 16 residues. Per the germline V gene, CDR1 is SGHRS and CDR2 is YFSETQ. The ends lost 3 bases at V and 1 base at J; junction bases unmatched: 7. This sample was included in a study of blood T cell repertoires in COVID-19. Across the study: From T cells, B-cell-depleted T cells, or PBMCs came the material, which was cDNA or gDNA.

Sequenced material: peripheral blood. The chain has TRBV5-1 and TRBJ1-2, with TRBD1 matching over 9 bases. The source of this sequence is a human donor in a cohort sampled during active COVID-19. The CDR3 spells CASSSAGTGRNYGYTF. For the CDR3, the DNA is TGCGCCAGCAGCTCAGCCGGGACAGGGCGTAACTATGGCTACACCTTC.